Each of the 17 T cell receptor beta chains below was sequenced from the same sample in a study of blood T cells in healthy people across ages. Using a J-beta primer mix together with a sample-barcoded 5' primer, a second PCR was run for 7 to 11 cycles. TCRdb analysed the 5' RACE reads with MiXCR anew, one entry per CDR3 protein. The table shows 650,000 to 800,000 distinct CDR3 sequences, with over 40% occurring only once. Input material: blood. These receptors were taken from a woman of 80 years or more in good health.

For this clonotype: A read error may account for a junction end that differs from germline. The gene calls are TRBV7-9 and TRBJ2-3; TRBD2 is a possible D gene (5 bases). This CDR3 has 14 amino acids. Germline V gene data show CDR1 as SEHNR and CDR2 as FQNEAQ (reference sequence). Here the CDR3 reads CASSLRVVGDAQYF. In DNA, the CDR3 is TGTGCCAGCAGCTTACGGGTCGTGGGAGATGCGCAGTATTTT.

The chain recombines TRBV21-1 with TRBJ1-5. TRBV21-1 is labeled a pseudogene. The CDR3 covers 19 residues. The CDR3 sequence is CASSRITRDLRRGNQPQHF. In DNA, the CDR3 is TGTGCCAGCAGCAGGATCACGCGGGACCTCCGGCGTGGCAATCAGCCCCAGCATTTT.

The chain joins TRBV15 to TRBJ1-1, with 10 positions matching TRBD1. Germline CDR1 LNHNV, CDR2 YYDKDF (reference sequence). Trimming cost V 4 bases and J 4 bases; bases outside gene matches: 6. The CDR3 loop spans 15 amino acids. The CDR3 DNA follows: TGTGCCACCAGCAAAGACAGGGGGCAAGGCACTGAAGCTTTCTTT. It codes for CATSKDRGQGTEAFF.

The J gene is TRBJ2-2, the V gene TRBV29-1, with D possibly matching TRBD2 (5 bases). Per germline, CDR1 SQVTM and CDR2 ANQGSEA. Between the trimmed V and J ends, which lost 6 bases and 3 bases, there was a span of 14 bases. The CDR3 consists of 14 residues. In DNA form, the CDR3 reads TGCAGCGTCGGGGAAAGGGTTTACACCGGGGAGCTGTTTTTT. Translating gives CSVGERVYTGELFF.

The chain couples TRBV12-5 to TRBJ2-5; no reliable D call. The ends were cut back, 0 bases at V and 5 bases at J, with 19 bases in the middle. The germline CDR1 and CDR2 sequences are LGHNT and FRNRAP. The length of the CDR3 is 17 residues. CDR3 in DNA: TGTGCTAGTGGTTTGGTACCCTTTGGAGAAGCTCTGGAGACCCAGTACTTC. This codes for CASGLVPFGEALETQYF.

In the case of this clonotype: A read error may explain this, as a much larger clone is one base away. The rearrangement uses TRBV4-2 and TRBJ2-3, with a possible D match to TRBD2 (5 bases). The V end was cut by 4 bases, the J end by 5 bases, with 7 bases between. The CDR3 length is 12 residues. Per germline, CDR1 LGHNA and CDR2 YNFKEQ. CDR3 DNA: TGTGCCAGCAGCCCCGGGAAAGATACGCAGTATTTT. Translation: CASSPGKDTQYF.

J is TRBJ2-1 and V is TRBV28, with a weak D call TRBD1 (6 bases). Per the germline V gene, CDR1 is MDHEN and CDR2 is SYDVKM. Trimming took off 6 bases at V and 5 bases at J, with 11 bases between the two ends. The CDR3 has 13 amino acids. The CDR3 DNA is TGTGCCAGCAGATTACCAGGGGACAATGAGCAGTTCTTC. Protein: CASRLPGDNEQFF.

J is TRBJ2-1 and V is TRBV20-1; 8 bases agree with TRBD2. Trimming at V came to 5 bases and at J to 1 base, leaving 10 bases not matched to a gene. The CDR3 consists of 16 residues. Germline assignment: CDR1 DFQATT and CDR2 SNEGSKA (reference sequence). Here the CDR3 reads CSAQSLADSSYNEQFF. The CDR3 nucleotides are TGCAGTGCTCAATCACTAGCGGACAGTTCCTACAATGAGCAGTTCTTC.

This chain uses TRBV6-1 with TRBJ2-1, with unresolved D. V lost 4 bases to trimming and J lost 0 bases, with 19 bases between them. CDR3 length equals 18 residues. The germline V gene has CDR1 MNHNS and CDR2 SASEGT. In DNA form, the CDR3 reads TGTGCCAGCAGTGGACCAGGTCGGAGTTCGAGCTCCTACAATGAGCAGTTCTTC. It translates to CASSGPGRSSSSYNEQFF.

As concerns this clonotype: This may come from a read error, since a much larger clone is one base off. CDR3 sequence (DNA): TGTGCCAGCTCCAACAGGGGGGGTACCCACTACGTGCAGTACTTC. It specifies CASSNRGGTHYVQYF. The chain uses TRBV6-2 or TRBV6-3 and TRBJ2-5, with D possibly being TRBD1 (8 bases). In germline, CDR1 is MNHEY, CDR2 SVGEGT. This CDR3 comprises 15 residues. V was clipped by 8 bases and J by 11 bases, with 27 bases between them.

Points on this clonotype: One end of the junction varies from germline; a read error may be responsible. V and J are TRBV4-2 and TRBJ2-1; D gene unclear. This CDR3 region has 15 residues. Germline assignment: CDR1 LGHNA and CDR2 YNFKEQ. The CDR3, as DNA: TGTGCCAGCAAACGTTCAGATCGTCAGGTTAATAAGCAATTCTTC. Its translation is CASKRSDRQVNKQFF.

This chain uses TRBV5-4 with TRBJ1-2; D not resolved. The CDR3 has 14 amino acids. The germline CDR1 and CDR2 sequences are SGHNT and YYREEE (reference sequence). V gave up 2 bases and J gave up 3 bases, with 11 bases separating them. This chain's CDR3 is CASSLDGQHYGYTF. The DNA for the CDR3 is TGTGCCAGCAGCTTAGACGGCCAGCACTATGGCTACACCTTC.

The genes are TRBV6-1 and TRBJ1-4, with 9 bases matching TRBD1. CDR1 and CDR2 (germline): MNHNS, SASEGT. J gave up 2 bases and V 6 bases, and 10 bases lay outside the gene matches. This CDR3 is built from 17 residues. CDR3 coding DNA: TGTGCCAGCAGCCCTCGACAGGGGGGACCGACTAATGAAAAACTGTTTTTT. Translated, it gives CASSPRQGGPTNEKLFF.

The CDR3 sequence: CASSLDPVLNEQFF. In DNA, the CDR3 is TGTGCCAGCAGCTTAGACCCGGTCCTCAATGAGCAGTTCTTC. The J gene is TRBJ2-1, the V gene TRBV7-9; D unclear. CDR3 length: 14 residues. CDR1 and CDR2 (germline): SEHNR, FQNEAQ (reference sequence). Trimming cost V 1 base and J 6 bases, with 10 bases left between them. The complete variable domain, with remaining parts taken from reference TRBV7-9 and TRBJ2-1, reads DTGVSQNPRHKITKRGQNVTFRCDPISEHNRLYWYRQTLGQGPEFLTYFQNEAQLEKSRLLSDRFSAERPKGSFSTLEIQRTEQGDSAMYLCASSLDPVLNEQFFGPGTRLTVL.

The chain combines TRBV7-3 with TRBJ2-3; maybe TRBD2 (6 bases). The CDR3 is 14 amino acids. Germline CDR1 and CDR2: SGHTA and FQGTGA. Trimming took 10 bases from V and 4 from J, leaving 18 bases between them. CDR3 DNA: TGTGCCACGGAGGATGGGGGACTCTCAGATACGCAGTATTTT. It yields the protein CATEDGGLSDTQYF.

Of note for this clonotype: This may be a read error: a much more frequent sequence differs by one nucleotide. The final CDR3 position lacks the conserved phenylalanine or tryptophan, pointing to a likely read error. The rearrangement uses TRBV5-1 and TRBJ2-5; D uncertain. The CDR3 is 14 amino acids. Trimming removed 0 bases from V and 2 bases from J, with 8 bases in between. Germline values: CDR1 SGHRS, CDR2 YFSETQ. As DNA, the CDR3 is TGCGCCAGCAGCTTGGCTACCACACAAGAGACCCAGTACCTC. This gives the protein CASSLATTQETQYL.

The J gene is TRBJ2-1, the V gene TRBV2, with a tentative D call TRBD2 (6 bases). From germline, CDR1 is SNHLY and CDR2 FYNNEI. The V and J ends lost 8 bases and 5 bases respectively, with 13 bases between them. The CDR3 length is 13 residues. The CDR3 bases are TGTGCCAGCCTAGCTAGCGAGGACAATGAGCAGTTCTTC. Its translation: CASLASEDNEQFF. Filled out from reference TRBV2 and TRBJ2-1, the complete variable domain reads EPEVTQTPSHQVTQMGQEVILRCVPISNHLYFYWYRQILGQKVEFLVSFYNNEISEKSEIFDDQFSVERPDGSNFTLKIRSTKLEDSAMYFCASLASEDNEQFFGPGTRLTVL.